What follows is one TCR beta chain and its context. The data were produced by immunoSEQ multiplex PCR, yet TCRdb's version contains in-frame clones alone and is incomplete. Altogether about 130,000 clones are present, about 88% being singletons, with the ten largest covering under 2.5%. This sample was taken from a study of blood T cell repertoires in COVID-19. The CDR3 totals 16 residues. Trimming removed 4 bases from V and 7 bases from J; junction bases left unmatched: 13. Germline V CDR1 and CDR2: ENHRY, SYGVKD. The TCR originated in a woman in her forties or fifties who had recovered from COVID-19. The sequencing sample was made of PBMCs or T cells enriched from blood (not recorded which). This chain connects TRBV10-3 to TRBJ2-1, with 7 bases matching TRBD1. The CDR3 protein is CAISVGTVGGRNEQFF. The DNA of the CDR3 is TGTGCCATCAGTGTGGGGACAGTAGGGGGCAGGAATGAGCAGTTCTTC.